The sequence of this T cell receptor (beta chain) was determined in a study of cytomegalovirus exposure and HLA in healthy donors. Overall study results and limits: When a later analysis compared HLA-associated TCR beta chains with equally common others, the HLA-associated chains turned out to be more clonally expanded and to have lower generation probabilities. The study dropped some indistinguishable V segments, TRBV6-2 and TRBV6-3 among them. CMV serostatus stood as the only immune exposure information on hand.

Between the trimmed V and J ends, which lost 0 bases and 4 bases, there was a span of 5 bases. The CDR3 contains 13 residues. Per germline, CDR1 MGHRA and CDR2 YSYEKL. As regards this clone: The target antigen is unknown.

Both 60 Vbeta primers and 13 Jbeta primers went into the PCR. Method: immunoSEQ multiplex PCR; TCRdb's copy keeps in-frame clones and lacks some. The sample has 150,000 to 200,000 clones, roughly 83% seen once. The sequence derives from a boy between 10 and 17 years old in good health and CMV-seronegative. The chain employs TRBV4-1 and TRBJ2-3; D gene ambiguous. The sequenced material came from PBMCs. CDR3: CASSQETPDTQYF. DNA of the CDR3: TGCGCCAGCAGCCAAGAGACACCAGATACGCAGTATTTT.